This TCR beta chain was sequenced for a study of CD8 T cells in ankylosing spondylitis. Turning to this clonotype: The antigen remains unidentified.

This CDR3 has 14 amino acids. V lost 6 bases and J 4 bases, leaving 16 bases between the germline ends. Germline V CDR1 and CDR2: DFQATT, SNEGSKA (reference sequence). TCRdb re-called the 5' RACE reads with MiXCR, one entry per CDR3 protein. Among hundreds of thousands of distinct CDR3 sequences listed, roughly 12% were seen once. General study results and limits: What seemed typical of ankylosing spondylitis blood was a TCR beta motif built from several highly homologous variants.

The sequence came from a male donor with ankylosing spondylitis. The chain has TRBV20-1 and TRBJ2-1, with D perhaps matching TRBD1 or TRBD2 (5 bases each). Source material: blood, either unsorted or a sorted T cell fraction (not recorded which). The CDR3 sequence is CSALIGTVYNEQFF. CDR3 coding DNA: TGCAGTGCCTTGATCGGGACGGTATACAATGAGCAGTTCTTC.